Below, 14 T cell receptor beta chains from the same sample are listed, as sequenced in a study of T cells after yellow fever vaccination. TCRdb reanalysed the 5' RACE reads using MiXCR and keeps one entry per CDR3 protein. The sample records some 240,000 distinct CDR3 sequences, 3.6% being singletons. The source was PBMCs, collected 15 days after the yellow fever booster vaccination. The receptors stem from a young man who received the YFV17D yellow fever vaccine.

A few counts support this clonotype. The gene calls are TRBV10-3 and TRBJ1-1, with a weak D call TRBD1 (6 bases). From germline, CDR1 is ENHRY and CDR2 SYGVKD. The CDR3 contains 14 residues. Trimming removed 3 bases from V and 0 bases from J, with 8 bases in between. CDR3 in amino acids: CAISEGGMNTEAFF. The CDR3 DNA follows: TGTGCCATCAGTGAAGGGGGAATGAACACTGAAGCTTTCTTT.

Ten or more counts support this clonotype. This rearrangement joins TRBV12-3 or TRBV12-4 to TRBJ1-3; D is perhaps TRBD1 (6 bases). The CDR3 runs 12 residues. V lost 3 bases and J 9 bases, leaving 9 bases between the germline ends. The CDR3 spells CASSLSGATIYF. The CDR3 region has the DNA TGTGCCAGCAGTTTGTCGGGGGCCACCATATATTTT.

This clonotype was counted ten times or more. The chain links TRBV30 to TRBJ2-6; D may be TRBD1 (6 bases). The V end was cut by 4 bases, the J end by 2 bases, with 6 bases between. Germline V gene data show CDR1 as GTSNPN and CDR2 as SVGIG (reference sequence). The CDR3 totals 13 residues. The CDR3 is CAWTGAGANVLTF. The CDR3, as DNA: TGTGCCTGGACAGGGGCTGGGGCCAACGTCCTGACTTTC.

The chain links TRBV12-3 or TRBV12-4 to TRBJ1-2; a possible D gene is TRBD1 (6 bases). V was clipped by 5 bases and J by 8 bases, with 12 bases between them. The CDR3 runs 12 residues. The CDR3 region has the DNA TGTGCCAGCAGTGATGACAGGAGAGGCTACACCTTC. Translation gives CASSDDRRGYTF.

This clonotype was counted ten times or more. The J gene is TRBJ2-1, the V gene TRBV29-1, with no clear D. Germline V gene data show CDR1 as SQVTM and CDR2 as ANQGSEA. Between the trimmed V and J ends, which lost 6 bases and 0 bases, there was a span of 12 bases. This CDR3 is built from 14 residues. This CDR3 is CSVKLRFSYNEQFF. The CDR3 coding sequence is TGCAGCGTAAAACTGCGGTTCTCCTACAATGAGCAGTTCTTC.

This clonotype was counted many times. The V gene is TRBV20-1, the J gene TRBJ2-3, with D tentatively TRBD1 (6 bases). The CDR3 sequence is 13 residues long. V lost 4 bases, J lost 0 bases, and 8 bases lay in between. CDR1 and CDR2 (germline): DFQATT, SNEGSKA (reference sequence). The CDR3 is CSANRVSTDTQYF. DNA for the CDR3: TGCAGTGCTAACAGGGTGAGCACAGATACGCAGTATTTT.

This clonotype has ten or more counts. The chain couples TRBV25-1 to TRBJ2-7; D gene uncertain. The CDR3 contains 10 residues. V dropped 3 bases and J dropped 13 bases, with 10 bases sitting between them. Germline CDR1 and CDR2: MGHDK and SYGVNS. The CDR3 bases are TGTGCCAGCAGTGATCTTCGGACCTACTTC. Translated: CASSDLRTYF.

This clonotype was observed at least ten times. This chain's CDR3 is CASSLDLYNEQFF. CDR3 DNA: TGTGCCAGCAGTCTAGACTTATACAATGAGCAGTTCTTC. The V and J genes are TRBV12-3 or TRBV12-4 and TRBJ2-1; D uncertain. Trimming shortened V by 5 bases and J by 4 bases, and 9 bases separated the two germline ends. The CDR3 extends over 13 amino acids.

In its sample, this clonotype was seen many times. The chain employs TRBV29-1 and TRBJ2-1; D uncertain. The germline CDR1 and CDR2 sequences are SQVTM and ANQGSEA. This CDR3 has 10 amino acids. V was cut by 6 bases and J by 12 bases, with 12 bases left in between. In DNA form, the CDR3 reads TGCAGCGTGACCCTTCGTGGGCAGTTCTTC. Amino acids: CSVTLRGQFF.

This clonotype came up many times. The chain uses TRBV7-9 and TRBJ1-3; TRBD1 matches 8 bases. The germline CDR1 and CDR2 sequences are SEHNR and FQNEAQ (reference sequence). The V and J ends lost 7 bases and 5 bases, in that order; junction bases with no gene match: 10. This CDR3 contains 15 residues. The CDR3 loop is CASIQTGGARNTIYF. In DNA, the CDR3 is TGTGCCAGCATCCAAACAGGGGGTGCGAGAAACACCATATATTTT.

This clonotype occurred many times. The genes are TRBV7-9 and TRBJ2-1; no clear D. V was cut by 2 bases and J by 7 bases, with 9 bases left in between. Germline V gene lookup returns CDR1 SEHNR and CDR2 FQNEAQ (reference sequence). This CDR3 contains 13 residues. Here the CDR3 reads CASSLSPPNEQFF. The DNA of the CDR3 is TGTGCCAGCAGCTTATCTCCACCGAATGAGCAGTTCTTC.

This clonotype was recorded many times. The rearrangement joins TRBV4-1 to TRBJ2-7, with D possibly being TRBD1 (5 bases). The germline CDR1 and CDR2 sequences are MGHRA and YSYEKL. Trimming stripped 0 bases from V and 11 bases from J, with 14 bases between. This CDR3 comprises 13 residues. The CDR3 DNA reads as TGCGCCAGCAGCCAAGATTGGGGCAGCCAAGAGTACTTC. Translated: CASSQDWGSQEYF.

This clonotype was counted at least ten times. The J gene is TRBJ2-3, the V gene TRBV6-4; possible D gene TRBD2, 6 bases. Germline V lookup: CDR1 MRHNA, CDR2 SNTAGT. V shed 4 bases and J shed 5 bases, with 13 bases lying between them. This CDR3 has 14 residues. CDR3 loop: CASSAGLGGDTQYF. CDR3 DNA: TGTGCCAGCAGTGCGGGACTCGGAGGAGATACGCAGTATTTT.

There are many counts of this clonotype. The J gene is TRBJ1-4, the V gene TRBV7-2; D remains unclear. The CDR3 has 13 residues. V was shortened by 2 bases and J by 14 bases, with 15 bases between the two germline ends. Germline V gene sequence: CDR1 SGHTA, CDR2 FQGNSA. CDR3 amino acids: CASSLWQAARLFF. In DNA, the CDR3 is TGTGCCAGCAGCTTATGGCAGGCCGCTCGGCTGTTTTTT.